This T cell receptor beta chain stems from a study of T cells in Graves' hyperthyroidism and ophthalmopathy. Overall study context: Any treatment followed the collection of peripheral blood at initial diagnosis.

V dropped 0 bases and J dropped 3; count of bases not matched to a gene: 8. The CDR3 runs to 20 residues. CDR1 LGHDT and CDR2 YNNKEL come from the germline V gene (reference sequence). Study results and limitations: In validation, the model predicted ophthalmopathy. These predictions came a median roughly 7.1 months before onset. Clonotypes that were expanded in thyroid above 0.001 mostly appeared in blood too.

It was RNA transcripts that yielded the amplified TCR beta CDR3 regions. First-round RT-PCR with HTBI primers amplified the TCR CDR3 region. TCRdb ran MiXCR on the multiplex PCR reads and lists one entry per CDR3 protein. The sample records about 200,000 distinct CDR3 sequences, approximately 20% being singletons. The study left out patients who had uncontrolled infection, other autoimmune disease, pregnancy or lactation. There are a few counts of this clonotype. Its matching antigen is unknown. This TCR was recovered from a man aged 35 to 55 with Graves' hyperthyroidism. J is TRBJ2-1 and V is TRBV3-1; the match to TRBD2 covers 16 bases. The material sequenced was blood. Written as DNA, the CDR3 is TGTGCCAGCAGCCAAGATCTGGGGACTAGCGGGGGGGCAAACTACAATGAGCAGTTCTTC. Translation gives CASSQDLGTSGGANYNEQFF.